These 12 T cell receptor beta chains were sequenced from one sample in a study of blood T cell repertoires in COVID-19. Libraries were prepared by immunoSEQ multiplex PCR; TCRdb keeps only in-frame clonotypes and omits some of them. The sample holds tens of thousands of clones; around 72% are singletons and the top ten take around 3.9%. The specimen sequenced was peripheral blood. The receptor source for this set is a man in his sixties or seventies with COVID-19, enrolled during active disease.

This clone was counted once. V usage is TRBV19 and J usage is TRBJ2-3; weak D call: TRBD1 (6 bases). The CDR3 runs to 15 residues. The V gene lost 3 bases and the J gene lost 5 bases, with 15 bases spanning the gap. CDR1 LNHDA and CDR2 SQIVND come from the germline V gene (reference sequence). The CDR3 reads CASSMWDTRGDTQYF. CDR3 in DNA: TGTGCCAGTAGTATGTGGGACACACGTGGAGATACGCAGTATTTT.

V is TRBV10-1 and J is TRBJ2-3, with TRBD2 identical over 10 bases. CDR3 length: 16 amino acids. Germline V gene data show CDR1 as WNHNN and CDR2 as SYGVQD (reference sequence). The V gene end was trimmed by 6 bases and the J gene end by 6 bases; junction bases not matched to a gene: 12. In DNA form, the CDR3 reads TGCGCCAGCAGGGAACGGGGGGCTAGCGGGAGTGATACGCAGTATTTT. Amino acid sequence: CASRERGASGSDTQYF.

The CDR3 region has the DNA TGTGCCAGCAGTGGACCGGGACAGGGGCTCTCTGGGGCCAACGTCCTGACTTTC. Protein: CASSGPGQGLSGANVLTF. This sequence joins TRBV6-1 and TRBJ2-6, with 10 bases matching TRBD1. CDR1 and CDR2 (germline): MNHNS, SASEGT. V shed 4 bases, J shed 0 bases, and the junction held 6 bases outside the gene matches. The CDR3 is 18 amino acids.

CDR3 in DNA: TGTGCCAGCAGCCCAGGGACAGGAGGAGGTGAGCAGTTCTTC. Translation: CASSPGTGGGEQFF. The chain has TRBV7-8 and TRBJ2-1; TRBD1 matches at 8 bases. CDR1 SGHVS and CDR2 FQNEAQ come from the germline V gene. The trim removed 5 bases at V and 9 bases at J, leaving 9 bases unmatched. The length of the CDR3 is 14 residues.

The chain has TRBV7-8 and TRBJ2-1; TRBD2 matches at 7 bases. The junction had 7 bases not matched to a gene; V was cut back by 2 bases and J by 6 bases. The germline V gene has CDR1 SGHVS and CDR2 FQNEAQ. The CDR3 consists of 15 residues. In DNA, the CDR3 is TGTGCCAGCAGCTTAAGGTGGGAGGGGCGCAATGAGCAGTTCTTC. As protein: CASSLRWEGRNEQFF.

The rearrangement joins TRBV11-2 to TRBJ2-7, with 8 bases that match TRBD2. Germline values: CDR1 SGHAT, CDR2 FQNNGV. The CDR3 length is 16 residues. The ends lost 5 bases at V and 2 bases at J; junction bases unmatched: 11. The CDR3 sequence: CASSQIRGAGAYEQYF. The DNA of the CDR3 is TGTGCCAGCAGCCAGATTAGGGGAGCGGGGGCCTACGAGCAGTACTTC.

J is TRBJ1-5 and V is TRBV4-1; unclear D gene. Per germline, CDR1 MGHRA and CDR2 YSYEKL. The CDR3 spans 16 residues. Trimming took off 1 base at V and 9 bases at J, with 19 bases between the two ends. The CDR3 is CASSQGLTESRGPQHF. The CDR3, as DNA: TGCGCCAGCAGCCAAGGTCTTACGGAGTCGCGGGGGCCCCAGCATTTT.

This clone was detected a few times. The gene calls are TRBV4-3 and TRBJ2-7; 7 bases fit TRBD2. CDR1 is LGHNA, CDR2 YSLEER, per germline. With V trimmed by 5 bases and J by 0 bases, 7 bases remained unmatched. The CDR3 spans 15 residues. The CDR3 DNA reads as TGCGCCAGCAGCTGGGTGGCTAGCGGCTCCTACGAGCAGTACTTC. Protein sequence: CASSWVASGSYEQYF.

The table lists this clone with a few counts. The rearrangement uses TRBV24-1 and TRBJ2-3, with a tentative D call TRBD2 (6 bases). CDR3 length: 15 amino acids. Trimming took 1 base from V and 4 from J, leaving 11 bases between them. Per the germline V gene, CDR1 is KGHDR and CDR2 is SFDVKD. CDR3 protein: CATSDFPGSADTQYF. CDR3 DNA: TGTGCCACCAGTGATTTCCCCGGGAGTGCAGATACGCAGTATTTT.

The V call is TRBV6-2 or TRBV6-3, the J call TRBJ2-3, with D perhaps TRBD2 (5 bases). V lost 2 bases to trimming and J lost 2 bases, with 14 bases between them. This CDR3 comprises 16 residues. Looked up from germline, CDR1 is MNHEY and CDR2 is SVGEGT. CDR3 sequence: CASSYPTGEYTDTQYF. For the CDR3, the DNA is TGTGCCAGCAGTTACCCGACCGGGGAGTACACAGATACGCAGTATTTT.

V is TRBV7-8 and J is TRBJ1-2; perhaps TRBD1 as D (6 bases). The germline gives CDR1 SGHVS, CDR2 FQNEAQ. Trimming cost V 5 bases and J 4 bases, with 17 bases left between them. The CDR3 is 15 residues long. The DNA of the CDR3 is TGTGCCAGCAGCCAAAGTAACAGGGCCATCTATGGCTACACCTTC. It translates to CASSQSNRAIYGYTF.

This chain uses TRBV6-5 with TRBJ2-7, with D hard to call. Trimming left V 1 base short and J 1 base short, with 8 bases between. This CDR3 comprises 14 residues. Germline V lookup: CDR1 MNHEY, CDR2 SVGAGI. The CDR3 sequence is CASSYFGRSYEQYF. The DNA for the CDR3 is TGTGCCAGCAGTTACTTTGGGCGTTCCTACGAGCAGTACTTC.